One T cell receptor beta chain is described in this entry. The data were produced by immunoSEQ multiplex PCR, yet TCRdb's version contains in-frame clones alone and is incomplete. Here the sample spans about 150,000 clones, 85% to 95% being singletons. These data belong to a study of control samples from healthy donors and cancer patients. V lost 0 bases and J lost 2, with 9 bases in between. The CDR3 sequence is 15 residues long. Germline V lookup: CDR1 SGHDT, CDR2 YYEEEE. The V gene is TRBV5-6, the J gene TRBJ2-1, with a weak D call TRBD2 (6 bases). The sequenced sample was blood. This clonotype was obtained from a man in his forties in good health. CDR3 loop: CASSLDRTTYNEQFF. CDR3 nucleotides: TGTGCCAGCAGCTTGGATCGGACTACCTACAATGAGCAGTTCTTC.